This TCR beta chain was recovered during a study of molecular identifiers for immune sequencing clone quantification. One entry per CDR3 protein, called by TCRdb with MiXCR from the PCR reads. The sample records more than 450,000 distinct CDR3 sequences, about 26% being singletons. CDR1 is SGHDT, CDR2 YYEEEE, per germline. The CDR3 is made up of 14 amino acids. The V end lost 3 bases, the J end lost 2 bases, and 12 bases lay between the germline ends. Sequenced sample: naive CD8+ T cells from blood, with Jurkat cell RNA spiked in. This sample's subset: FACS-sorted CD8+CD4-CCR7+CD45RA+ naive T cells. The chain is built from TRBV5-6 and TRBJ2-7; a weak D match, TRBD2 (5 bases). The sequence was collected from a human donor in good health. Some libraries in this study had Jurkat cell RNA spiked in. As DNA, the CDR3 is TGTGCCAGCAGCTCCGGGGTCACCCCCTACGAGCAGTACTTC. This gives the protein CASSSGVTPYEQYF.